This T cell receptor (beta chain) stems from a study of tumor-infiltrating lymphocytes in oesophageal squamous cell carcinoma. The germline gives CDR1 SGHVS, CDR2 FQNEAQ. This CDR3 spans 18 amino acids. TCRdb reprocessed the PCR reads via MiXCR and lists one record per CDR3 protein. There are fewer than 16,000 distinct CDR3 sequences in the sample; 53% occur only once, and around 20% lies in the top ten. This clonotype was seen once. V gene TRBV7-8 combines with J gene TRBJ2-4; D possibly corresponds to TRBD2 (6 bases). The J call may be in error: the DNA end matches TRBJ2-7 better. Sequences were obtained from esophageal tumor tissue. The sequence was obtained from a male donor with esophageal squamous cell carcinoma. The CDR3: CASSKLLSTGAASYEQYF. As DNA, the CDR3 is TGTGCCAGCAGCAAACTCCTTTCGACGGGAGCCGCCTCCTACGAGCAGTACTTC.